Listed below are T cell receptor beta chains from one sample, sequenced in a study of blood T cell repertoires in COVID-19. Measured with immunoSEQ multiplex PCR; TCRdb has only the in-frame clones, and not every one. Of some 62,000 clones listed, 88% are singletons. Sample: peripheral blood. Receptors were obtained from a human donor in a cohort sampled during active COVID-19. Each CDR3 is given with its conserved first and last residue. D genes are given only for firm matches. Clone size, where shown, is once, few, many, or a class for clones that have expanded.

V gene	clone size	D gene	J gene	CDR3 protein	CDR3 DNA
TRBV18	-	-	TRBJ1-5	CASSNTGTPGQPQHF	TGTGCCAGCTCAAACACCGGGACACCGGGCCAGCCCCAGCATTTT
TRBV3-1/TRBV3-2	-	-	TRBJ2-5	CASSQSTGLETQYF	TGTGCCAGCAGCCAGAGCACAGGGCTAGAGACCCAGTACTTC
TRBV19	-	-	TRBJ1-2	CASSPAGARNGYTF	TGTGCCAGTAGCCCCGCGGGTGCCAGGAATGGCTACACCTTC
TRBV28	-	-	TRBJ2-6	CASSLFSLSGANVLTF	TGTGCCAGCAGTTTATTCTCCTTATCTGGGGCCAACGTCCTGACTTTC
TRBV3-1/TRBV3-2	-	TRBD2	TRBJ2-1	CASTGSNSGSNEQFF	TGTGCCAGCACAGGGAGCAACAGCGGGAGCAATGAGCAGTTCTTC
TRBV9	-	-	TRBJ2-2	CASSVRDRTRELFF	TGTGCCAGCAGCGTACGCGATCGAACCAGGGAGCTGTTTTTT
TRBV2	-	TRBD1	TRBJ2-7	CASRRTGGVSYEQYF	TGTGCCAGCAGAAGGACAGGGGGCGTCTCCTACGAGCAGTACTTC
TRBV18	few	-	TRBJ1-5	CASSPDSNPNQPQHF	TGTGCCAGCTCACCAGACAGTAATCCAAATCAGCCCCAGCATTTT
TRBV5-4	-	-	TRBJ2-7	CASSLATGSYEQYF	TGTGCCAGCAGCTTGGCAACCGGCTCCTACGAGCAGTACTTC
TRBV20-1	-	-	TRBJ2-3	CSAEGGDTQYF	TGCAGTGCCGAGGGAGGAGATACGCAGTATTTT
TRBV7-7	-	TRBD2	TRBJ2-2	CASSPSGLAGTGELFF	TGTGCTAGCAGCCCATCGGGACTAGCGGGGACCGGGGAGCTGTTTTTT
TRBV6-2/TRBV6-3	-	-	TRBJ2-7	CASSLERNYEQYF	TGTGCCAGCAGTTTAGAGCGGAACTACGAGCAGTACTTC
TRBV28	-	TRBD1	TRBJ1-5	CASSLWTGGEKPQHF	TGTGCCAGCAGTTTGTGGACAGGGGGCGAAAAGCCCCAGCATTTT
TRBV24-1	-	-	TRBJ1-2	CATSASGSPPGYTF	TGTGCCACCAGTGCCTCCGGGTCACCTCCCGGCTACACCTTC
TRBV18	-	-	TRBJ2-1	CASSPDSRDFYNEQFF	TGTGCCAGCTCACCAGACTCCCGGGACTTCTACAATGAGCAGTTCTTC
TRBV14	-	-	TRBJ1-2	CASSQEQGRYGYTF	TGTGCCAGCAGCCAAGAACAGGGTCGGTATGGCTACACCTTC